This T cell receptor beta chain was found in a study of T cell responses to AZD1222 COVID-19 vaccine. Whole-study context: Analyses pooled second doses at about 4 or about 12 weeks.

Assay used: immunoSEQ multiplex PCR; TCRdb lists only in-frame clones, some missing. Of approximately 80,000 clones in the sample, 75% to 90% were seen once. The germline V gene encodes CDR1 SGHKS and CDR2 YYEKEE (reference sequence). The ends were cut back, 4 bases at V and 0 bases at J, with 11 bases in the middle. The CDR3 runs 14 residues. This receptor was identified in an adult in good health. The sequenced sample was peripheral blood, obtained on day 0 of AZD1222 vaccination. The chain recombines TRBV5-5 with TRBJ2-7; D is uncertain. The CDR3 spells CASSGDISSYEQYF. The CDR3 DNA reads as TGTGCCAGCAGCGGCGACATTAGCTCCTACGAGCAGTACTTC.